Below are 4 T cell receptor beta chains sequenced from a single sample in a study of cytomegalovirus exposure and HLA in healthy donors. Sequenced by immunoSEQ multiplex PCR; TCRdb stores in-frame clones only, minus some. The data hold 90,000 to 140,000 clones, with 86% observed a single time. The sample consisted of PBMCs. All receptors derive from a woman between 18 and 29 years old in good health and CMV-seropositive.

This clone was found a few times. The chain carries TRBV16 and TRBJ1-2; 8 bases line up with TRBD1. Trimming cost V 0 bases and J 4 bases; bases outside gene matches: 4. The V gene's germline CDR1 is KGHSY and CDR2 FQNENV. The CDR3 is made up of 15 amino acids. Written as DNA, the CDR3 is TGTGCCAGCAGCCAATCGGCAGGGGGCGTCTATGGCTACACCTTC. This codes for CASSQSAGGVYGYTF.

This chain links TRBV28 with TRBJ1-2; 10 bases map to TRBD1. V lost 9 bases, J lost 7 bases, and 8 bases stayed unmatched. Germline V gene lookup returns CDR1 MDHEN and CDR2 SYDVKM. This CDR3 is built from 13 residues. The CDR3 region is CASHPRTGGGYTF. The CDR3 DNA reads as TGTGCCAGTCACCCAAGGACAGGGGGTGGCTACACCTTC.

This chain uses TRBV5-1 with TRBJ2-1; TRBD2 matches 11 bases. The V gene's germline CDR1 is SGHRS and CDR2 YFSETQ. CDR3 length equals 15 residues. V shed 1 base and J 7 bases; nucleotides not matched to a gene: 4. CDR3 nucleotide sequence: TGCGCCAGCAGCTTGTGGCTAGCGGGGGGAAATGAGCAGTTCTTC. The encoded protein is CASSLWLAGGNEQFF.

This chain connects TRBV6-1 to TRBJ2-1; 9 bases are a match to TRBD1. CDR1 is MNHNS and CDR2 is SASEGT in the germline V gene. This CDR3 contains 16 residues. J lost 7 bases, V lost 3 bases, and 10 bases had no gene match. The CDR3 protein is CASSDRQTGGLNEQFF. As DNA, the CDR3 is TGTGCCAGCAGTGACAGACAGACAGGGGGATTGAATGAGCAGTTCTTC.